This T cell receptor (beta chain) stems from a study of shared T cell receptors in the human thymus. Sequenced by immunoSEQ multiplex PCR; TCRdb stores in-frame clones only, minus some. This sample carries hundreds of thousands of clones, roughly 90% of them seen once, and the ten largest clones take 0.01%. Deletions cut 8 bases from V and 8 bases from J, with 15 bases between. CDR1 and CDR2 (germline): WNHNN, SYGVQD (reference sequence). The CDR3 covers 12 residues. The same specimen was also included in a second study, on human thymus T cells. That work states: All donors were healthy Finnish infants who were undergoing corrective surgery to treat congenital heart defects. Thymic samples were excised during corrective heart operations. In thymic and blood repertoires alike, V and J usage looked biased. Related research described thymic repertoires that were highly overlapping among unrelated individuals.

This TCR came from a boy under two years old with a congenital heart defect. The genes are TRBV10-1 and TRBJ2-5; D might be TRBD1 (6 bases). The sample consisted of thymocytes. The DNA for the CDR3 is TGCGCCAGCTGGGGGCCTCAGGGAACCCAGTACTTC. Residues: CASWGPQGTQYF.